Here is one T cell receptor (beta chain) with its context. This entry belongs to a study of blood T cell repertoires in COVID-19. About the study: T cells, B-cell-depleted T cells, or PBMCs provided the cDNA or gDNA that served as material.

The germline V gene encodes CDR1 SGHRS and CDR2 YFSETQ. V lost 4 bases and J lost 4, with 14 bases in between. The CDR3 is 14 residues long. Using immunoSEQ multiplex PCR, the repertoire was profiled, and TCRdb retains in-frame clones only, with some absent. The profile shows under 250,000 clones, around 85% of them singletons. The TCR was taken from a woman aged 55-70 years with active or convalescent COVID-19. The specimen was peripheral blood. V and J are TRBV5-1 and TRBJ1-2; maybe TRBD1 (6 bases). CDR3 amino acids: CASSNQQGSYGYTF. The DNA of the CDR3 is TGCGCCAGCAGCAATCAACAGGGAAGCTATGGCTACACCTTC. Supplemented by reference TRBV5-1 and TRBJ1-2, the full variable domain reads KAGVTQTPRYLIKTRGQQVTLSCSPISGHRSVSWYQQTPGQGLQFLFEYFSETQRNKGNFPGRFSGRQFSNSRSEMNVSTLELGDSALYLCASSNQQGSYGYTFGSGTRLTVV.